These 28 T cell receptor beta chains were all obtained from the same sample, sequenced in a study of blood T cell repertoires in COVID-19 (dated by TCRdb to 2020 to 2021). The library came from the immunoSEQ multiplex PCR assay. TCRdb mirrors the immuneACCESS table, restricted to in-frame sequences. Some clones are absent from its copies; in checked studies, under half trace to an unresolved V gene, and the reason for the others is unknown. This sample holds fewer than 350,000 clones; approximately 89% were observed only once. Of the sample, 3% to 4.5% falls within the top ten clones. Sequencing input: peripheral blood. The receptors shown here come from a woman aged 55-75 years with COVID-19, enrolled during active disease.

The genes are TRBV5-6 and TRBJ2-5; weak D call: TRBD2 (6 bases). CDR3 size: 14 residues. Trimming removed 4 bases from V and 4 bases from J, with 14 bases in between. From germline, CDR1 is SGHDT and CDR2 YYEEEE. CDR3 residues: CASSGARGTETQYF. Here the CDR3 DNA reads TGTGCCAGCAGCGGAGCTCGGGGGACAGAGACCCAGTACTTC.

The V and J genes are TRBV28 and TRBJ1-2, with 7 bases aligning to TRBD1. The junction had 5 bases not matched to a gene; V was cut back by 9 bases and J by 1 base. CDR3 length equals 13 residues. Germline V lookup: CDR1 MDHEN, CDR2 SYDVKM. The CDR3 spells CASGTDFNYGYTF. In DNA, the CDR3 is TGTGCCAGTGGGACAGACTTTAACTATGGCTACACCTTC.

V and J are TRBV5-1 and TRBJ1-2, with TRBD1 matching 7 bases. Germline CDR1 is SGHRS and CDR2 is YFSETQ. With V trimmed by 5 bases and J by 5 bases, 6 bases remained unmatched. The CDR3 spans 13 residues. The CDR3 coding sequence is TGCGCCAGCAGGCCCGGGACAGAGTATGGCTACACCTTC. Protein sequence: CASRPGTEYGYTF.

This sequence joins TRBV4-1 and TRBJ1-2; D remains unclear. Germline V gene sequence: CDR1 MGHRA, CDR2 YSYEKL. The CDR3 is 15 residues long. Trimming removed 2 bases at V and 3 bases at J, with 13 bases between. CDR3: CASSQTELKDYGYTF. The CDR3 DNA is TGCGCCAGCAGCCAAACAGAGCTAAAGGACTATGGCTACACCTTC.

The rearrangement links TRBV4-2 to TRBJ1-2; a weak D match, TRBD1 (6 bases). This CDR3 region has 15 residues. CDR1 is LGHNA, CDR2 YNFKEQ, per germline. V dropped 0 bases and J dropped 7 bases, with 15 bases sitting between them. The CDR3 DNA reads TGTGCCAGCAGCCAAGAGGGAGGGGGGACGGGTGGCTACACCTTC. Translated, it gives CASSQEGGGTGGYTF.

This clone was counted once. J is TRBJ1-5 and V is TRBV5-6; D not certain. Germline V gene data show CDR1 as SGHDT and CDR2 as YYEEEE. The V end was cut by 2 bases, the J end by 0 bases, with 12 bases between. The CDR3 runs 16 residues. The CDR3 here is CASSFGPGYSNQPQHF. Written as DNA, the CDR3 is TGTGCCAGCAGCTTCGGCCCAGGCTATAGCAATCAGCCCCAGCATTTT.

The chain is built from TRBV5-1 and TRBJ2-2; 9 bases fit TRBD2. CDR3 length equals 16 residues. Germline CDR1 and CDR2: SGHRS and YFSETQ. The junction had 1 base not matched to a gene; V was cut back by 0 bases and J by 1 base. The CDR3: CASSLGLAVNTGELFF. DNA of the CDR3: TGCGCCAGCAGCTTGGGACTAGCGGTGAACACCGGGGAGCTGTTTTTT.

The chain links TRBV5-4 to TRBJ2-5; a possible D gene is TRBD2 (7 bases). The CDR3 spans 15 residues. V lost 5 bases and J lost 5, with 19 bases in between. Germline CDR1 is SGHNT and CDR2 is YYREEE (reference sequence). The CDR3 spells CASRPMRGRIETQYF. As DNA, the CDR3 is TGTGCCAGCAGGCCAATGCGGGGGCGAATTGAGACCCAGTACTTC.

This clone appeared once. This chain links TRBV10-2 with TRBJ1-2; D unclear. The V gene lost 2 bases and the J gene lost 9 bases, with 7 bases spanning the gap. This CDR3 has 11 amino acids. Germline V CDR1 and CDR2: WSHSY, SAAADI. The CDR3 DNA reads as TGCGCCAGCAGTGAGGACAATCGCTACACCTTC. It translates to CASSEDNRYTF.

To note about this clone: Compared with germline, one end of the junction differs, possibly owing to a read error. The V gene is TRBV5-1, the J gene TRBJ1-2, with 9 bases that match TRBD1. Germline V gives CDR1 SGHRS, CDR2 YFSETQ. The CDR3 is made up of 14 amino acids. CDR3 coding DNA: TGCGCCAGCAGTTTGGGGACAGGGAACTATGGCTACACCTTC. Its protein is CASSLGTGNYGYTF.

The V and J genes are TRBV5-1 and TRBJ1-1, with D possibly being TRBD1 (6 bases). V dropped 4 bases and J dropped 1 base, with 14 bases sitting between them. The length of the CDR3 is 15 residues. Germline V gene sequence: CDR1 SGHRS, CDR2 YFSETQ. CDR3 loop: CASSLLGQKNTEAFF. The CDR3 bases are TGCGCCAGCAGCCTCCTGGGACAAAAGAACACTGAAGCTTTCTTT.

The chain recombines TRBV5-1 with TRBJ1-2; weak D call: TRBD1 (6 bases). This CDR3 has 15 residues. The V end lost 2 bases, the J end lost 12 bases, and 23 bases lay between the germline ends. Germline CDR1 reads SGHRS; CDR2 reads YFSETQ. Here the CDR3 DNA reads TGCGCCAGCAGCTTAGGACAGCCCTTGCCTATGGCTAACACCTTC. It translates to CASSLGQPLPMANTF.

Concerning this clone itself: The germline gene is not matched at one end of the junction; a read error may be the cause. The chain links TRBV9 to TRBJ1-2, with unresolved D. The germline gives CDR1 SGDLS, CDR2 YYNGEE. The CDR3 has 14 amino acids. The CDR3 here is CPSSAEERNYGYTF. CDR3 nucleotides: TGTCCCAGCAGCGCCGAGGAAAGAAACTATGGCTACACCTTC.

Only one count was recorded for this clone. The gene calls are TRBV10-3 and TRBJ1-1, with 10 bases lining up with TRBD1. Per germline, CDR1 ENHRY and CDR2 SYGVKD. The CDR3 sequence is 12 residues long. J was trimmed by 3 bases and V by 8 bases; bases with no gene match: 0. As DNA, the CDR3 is TGTGCCATCGGACAGGGGGACACTGAAGCTTTCTTT. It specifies CAIGQGDTEAFF.

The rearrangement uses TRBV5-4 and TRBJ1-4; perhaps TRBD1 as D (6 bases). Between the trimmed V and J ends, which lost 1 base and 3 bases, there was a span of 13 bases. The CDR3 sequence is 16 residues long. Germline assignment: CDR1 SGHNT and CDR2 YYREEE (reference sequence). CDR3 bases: TGTGCCAGCAGCTTGCAGGGGCCGGTGGCTAATGAAAAACTGTTTTTT. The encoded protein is CASSLQGPVANEKLFF.

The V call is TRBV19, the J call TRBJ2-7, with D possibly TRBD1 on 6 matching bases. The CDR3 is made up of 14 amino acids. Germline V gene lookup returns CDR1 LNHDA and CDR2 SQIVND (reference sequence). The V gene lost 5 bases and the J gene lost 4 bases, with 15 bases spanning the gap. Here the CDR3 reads CASSSRGTGYEQYF. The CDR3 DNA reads TGTGCCAGTAGTTCCAGGGGTACAGGGTACGAGCAGTACTTC.

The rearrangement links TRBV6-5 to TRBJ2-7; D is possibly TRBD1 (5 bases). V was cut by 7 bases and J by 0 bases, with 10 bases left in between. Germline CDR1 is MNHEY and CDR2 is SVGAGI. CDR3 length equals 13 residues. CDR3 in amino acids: CASTQGGSYEQYF. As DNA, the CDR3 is TGTGCCAGCACCCAGGGTGGCTCCTACGAGCAGTACTTC.

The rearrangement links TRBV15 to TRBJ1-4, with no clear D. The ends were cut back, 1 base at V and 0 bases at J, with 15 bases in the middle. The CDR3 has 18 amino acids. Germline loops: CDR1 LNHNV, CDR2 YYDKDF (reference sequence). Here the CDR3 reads CATSRARVTDATNEKLFF. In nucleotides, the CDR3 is TGTGCCACCAGCAGAGCTCGAGTAACCGATGCAACTAATGAAAAACTGTTTTTT.

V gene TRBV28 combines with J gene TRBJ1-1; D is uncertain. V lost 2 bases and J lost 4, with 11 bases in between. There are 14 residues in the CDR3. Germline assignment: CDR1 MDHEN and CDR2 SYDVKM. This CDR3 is CASSLGLSSTEAFF. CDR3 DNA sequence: TGTGCCAGCAGTTTAGGGTTGTCTAGCACTGAAGCTTTCTTT.

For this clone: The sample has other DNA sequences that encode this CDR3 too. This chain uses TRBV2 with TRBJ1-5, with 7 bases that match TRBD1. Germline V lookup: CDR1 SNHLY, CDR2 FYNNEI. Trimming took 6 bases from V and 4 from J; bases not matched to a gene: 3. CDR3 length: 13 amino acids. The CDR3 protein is CASSTQGNQPQHF. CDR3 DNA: TGTGCCAGCAGCACACAGGGGAATCAGCCCCAGCATTTT.

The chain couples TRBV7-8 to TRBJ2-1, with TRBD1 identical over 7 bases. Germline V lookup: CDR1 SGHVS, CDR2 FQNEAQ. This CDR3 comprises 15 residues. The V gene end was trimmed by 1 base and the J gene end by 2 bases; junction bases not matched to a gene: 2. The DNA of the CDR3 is TGTGCCAGCAGCTTAGACGGGACAGCCTACAATGAGCAGTTCTTC. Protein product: CASSLDGTAYNEQFF.

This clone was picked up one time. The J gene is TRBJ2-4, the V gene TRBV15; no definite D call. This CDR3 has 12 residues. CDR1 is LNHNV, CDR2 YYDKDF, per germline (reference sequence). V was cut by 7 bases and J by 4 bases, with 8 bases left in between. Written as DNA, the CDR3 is TGTGCCACCACAGGTGGGAAAAACATTCAGTACTTC. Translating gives CATTGGKNIQYF. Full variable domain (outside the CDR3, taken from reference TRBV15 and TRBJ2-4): DAMVIQNPRYQVTQFGKPVTLSCSQTLNHNVMYWYQQKSSQAPKLLFHYYDKDFNNEADTPDNFQSRRPNTSFCFLDIRSPGLGDTAMYLCATTGGKNIQYFGAGTRLSVL.

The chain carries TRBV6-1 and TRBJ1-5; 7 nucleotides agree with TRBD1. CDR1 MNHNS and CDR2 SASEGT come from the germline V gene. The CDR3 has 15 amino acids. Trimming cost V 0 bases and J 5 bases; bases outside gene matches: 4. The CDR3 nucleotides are TGTGCCAGCAGTGAAGCCGGGACAGCCTATCAGCCCCAGCATTTT. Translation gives CASSEAGTAYQPQHF.

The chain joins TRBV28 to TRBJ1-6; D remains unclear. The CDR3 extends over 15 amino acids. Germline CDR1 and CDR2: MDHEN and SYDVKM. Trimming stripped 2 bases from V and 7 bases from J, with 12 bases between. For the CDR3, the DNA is TGTGCCAGCAGTTTAATGAGGGCGATGAATTCACCCCTCCACTTT. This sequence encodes CASSLMRAMNSPLHF.

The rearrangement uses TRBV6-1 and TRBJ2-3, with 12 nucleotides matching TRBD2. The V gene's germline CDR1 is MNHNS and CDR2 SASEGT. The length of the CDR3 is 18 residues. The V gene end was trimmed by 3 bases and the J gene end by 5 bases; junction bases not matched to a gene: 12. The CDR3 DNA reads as TGTGCCAGCAGTGAGGATCGGGCTAGCGGGGGGGTAAGAGATACGCAGTATTTT. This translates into CASSEDRASGGVRDTQYF.

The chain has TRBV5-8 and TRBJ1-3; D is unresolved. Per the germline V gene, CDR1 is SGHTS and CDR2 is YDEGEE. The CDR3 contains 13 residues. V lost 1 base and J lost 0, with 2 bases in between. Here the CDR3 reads CASSLYSGNTIYF. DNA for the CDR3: TGTGCCAGCAGCTTGTACTCTGGAAACACCATATATTTT.

Here the CDR3 DNA reads TGTGCCAGCAGCTTGCTTCAGGGGGCGAGCACTGAAGCTTTCTTT. It yields the protein CASSLLQGASTEAFF. V is TRBV5-6 and J is TRBJ1-1, with 8 bases matching TRBD1. CDR1 and CDR2 from the germline V gene are SGHDT and YYEEEE. The CDR3 loop spans 15 amino acids. V gave up 1 base and J gave up 4 bases; unmatched junction bases: 6.

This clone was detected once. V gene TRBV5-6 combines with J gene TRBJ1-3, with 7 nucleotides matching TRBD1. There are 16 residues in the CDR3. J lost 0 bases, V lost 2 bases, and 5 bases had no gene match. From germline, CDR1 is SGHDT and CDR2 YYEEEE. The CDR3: CASSFDQGDSGNTIYF. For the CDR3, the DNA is TGTGCCAGCAGCTTCGATCAGGGGGACTCTGGAAACACCATATATTTT.